The source of this T cell receptor beta chain is a study of blood T cell repertoires in COVID-19. Study overall: T cells, B-cell-depleted T cells, or PBMCs supplied cDNA or gDNA.

This CDR3 is 15 amino acids long. Trimming took 6 bases from V and 6 from J, leaving 18 bases between them. The V gene's germline CDR1 is MDHEN and CDR2 SYDVKM. TCRdb keeps only in-frame clones here, not all; method: immunoSEQ multiplex PCR. Found here are about 300,000 clones, 65% to 85% of them singletons; the top ten hold around 1.6%. This clone was recorded at least ten times. Sequenced sample: peripheral blood. This chain uses TRBV28 with TRBJ1-5, with D tentatively TRBD1 (5 bases). The receptor comes from a human donor with COVID-19, enrolled during active disease. The donor label of this sample is uncertain. The CDR3 spells CASSWGRVDGQPQHF. In DNA, the CDR3 is TGTGCCAGCAGCTGGGGCAGGGTGGATGGTCAGCCCCAGCATTTT.